A single sample is the source of the 30 T cell receptor beta chains below, sequenced in a study of graft-versus-host responses after intestinal transplantation. Produced via immunoSEQ multiplex PCR; TCRdb's table is partial and in-frame only. In the table there are over 70,000 clones, about 94% of which are singletons. These receptors have no known antigen. Material: unstimulated CD8+ T cells sorted from spleen or lymph node cells, obtained before intestinal transplant. All receptors come from a human donor who received an intestinal transplant.

This chain joins TRBV6-5 and TRBJ1-2, with no clear D. V was clipped by 4 bases and J by 4 bases, with 4 bases between them. The CDR3 is made up of 11 amino acids. Looked up from germline, CDR1 is MNHEY and CDR2 is SVGAGI. The CDR3 sequence is CASSSIYGYTF. The CDR3 region has the DNA TGTGCCAGCAGTTCGATCTATGGCTACACCTTC.

The V call is TRBV2, the J call TRBJ2-1, with D maybe TRBD2 (5 bases). Germline assignment: CDR1 SNHLY and CDR2 FYNNEI. The ends were cut back, 5 bases at V and 6 bases at J, with 8 bases in the middle. The CDR3 sequence is 12 residues long. The CDR3 loop is CASSRGSNEQFF. In DNA, the CDR3 is TGTGCCAGCAGTCGAGGGAGCAATGAGCAGTTCTTC. Together with reference TRBV2 and TRBJ2-1, the CDR3 gives the full variable domain: EPEVTQTPSHQVTQMGQEVILRCVPISNHLYFYWYRQILGQKVEFLVSFYNNEISEKSEIFDDQFSVERPDGSNFTLKIRSTKLEDSAMYFCASSRGSNEQFFGPGTRLTVL.

A remark on this clone: A junction end diverges from the germline sequence, so it may reflect a read error. The chain uses TRBV6-1 and TRBJ1-2; 7 bases line up with TRBD1. The CDR3 has 14 residues. Germline loops: CDR1 MNHNS, CDR2 SASEGT. This CDR3 is CSSGRQGLNYGYTF. CDR3 nucleotide sequence: TGTTCCAGCGGCAGACAGGGCCTTAACTATGGCTACACCTTC.

The rearrangement joins TRBV9 to TRBJ2-1; D is ambiguous. The germline CDR1 and CDR2 sequences are SGDLS and YYNGEE. This CDR3 spans 11 amino acids. Trimming removed 5 bases from V and 5 bases from J, with 5 bases in between. DNA of the CDR3: TGTGCCAGCAGTGGAGACAATGAGCAGTTCTTC. It is translated as CASSGDNEQFF.

The chain links TRBV28 to TRBJ2-5, with TRBD2 matching over 8 bases. The CDR3 is made up of 15 amino acids. CDR1 is MDHEN and CDR2 is SYDVKM in the germline V gene. With 3 bases clipped from V and 4 bases from J, the junction kept 7 bases outside the gene matches. The CDR3 sequence is CASSFSPSGSETQYF. The CDR3 DNA sequence: TGTGCCAGCAGTTTTAGCCCTAGCGGGTCAGAGACCCAGTACTTC.

This chain connects TRBV7-8 to TRBJ2-3; D is undetermined. This CDR3 is built from 14 residues. V gave up 1 base and J gave up 1 base, with 6 bases separating them. Germline V lookup: CDR1 SGHVS, CDR2 FQNEAQ. The CDR3 DNA sequence: TGTGCCAGCAGCTTAGAGTTAGGCACAGATACGCAGTATTTT. Its protein product is CASSLELGTDTQYF. Using reference TRBV7-8 and TRBJ2-3 for the parts outside the CDR3, the full variable domain is GAGVSQSPRYKVAKRGQDVALRCDPISGHVSLFWYQQALGQGPEFLTYFQNEAQLDKSGLPSDRFFAERPEGSVSTLKIQRTQQEDSAVYLCASSLELGTDTQYFGPGTRLTVL.

This chain connects TRBV7-8 to TRBJ2-7; 7 nucleotides match TRBD2. Trimming took 1 base from V and 5 from J; bases not matched to a gene: 11. This CDR3 region has 16 residues. CDR1 and CDR2 (germline): SGHVS, FQNEAQ. This CDR3 is CASSLGAAGERNEQYF. In DNA form, the CDR3 reads TGTGCCAGCAGCTTAGGAGCCGCGGGAGAGAGGAACGAGCAGTACTTC.

This chain links TRBV4-1 with TRBJ2-4; the match to TRBD2 covers 8 bases. This CDR3 comprises 16 residues. V shed 0 bases, J shed 8 bases, and the junction held 9 bases outside the gene matches. Germline-derived CDR1 and CDR2 are MGHRA and YSYEKL. The DNA of the CDR3 is TGCGCCAGCAGCCAAGAGATAGCGGGAATAGGAGACATTCAGTACTTC. This translates into CASSQEIAGIGDIQYF.

The chain recombines TRBV28 with TRBJ2-7; 8 positions agree with TRBD2. The ends lost 6 bases at V and 2 bases at J; junction bases unmatched: 9. The length of the CDR3 is 15 residues. Germline assignment: CDR1 MDHEN and CDR2 SYDVKM. As DNA, the CDR3 is TGTGCCAGCAGCACCGGACTAGCCGTCCCCTACGAGCAGTACTTC. It yields the protein CASSTGLAVPYEQYF.

The V and J genes are TRBV29-1 and TRBJ2-7; the D gene is possibly TRBD1 (6 bases). The V end was cut by 5 bases, the J end by 1 base, with 6 bases between. The germline CDR1 and CDR2 sequences are SQVTM and ANQGSEA. This CDR3 has 11 amino acids. Here the CDR3 reads CSVQGSYEQYF. CDR3 in DNA: TGCAGCGTTCAGGGGTCCTACGAGCAGTACTTC.

This clone was counted only a few times. This chain uses TRBV10-2 with TRBJ2-7; possible D gene TRBD1, 6 bases. Per germline, CDR1 WSHSY and CDR2 SAAADI. V lost 0 bases and J 7 bases, leaving 13 bases between the germline ends. This CDR3 region has 14 residues. CDR3 residues: CASSESQGLREQYF. Written as DNA, the CDR3 is TGCGCCAGCAGTGAGTCGCAGGGGCTGAGGGAGCAGTACTTC.

The chain recombines TRBV6-5 with TRBJ2-7; D unclear. The ends were cut back, 6 bases at V and 4 bases at J, with 13 bases in the middle. The CDR3 totals 13 residues. Germline V gene lookup returns CDR1 MNHEY and CDR2 SVGAGI. CDR3: CASRRLGWYEQYF. The CDR3 DNA follows: TGTGCCAGCAGGAGGTTAGGTTGGTACGAGCAGTACTTC.

This chain uses TRBV28 with TRBJ2-7; D gene ambiguous. Germline assignment: CDR1 MDHEN and CDR2 SYDVKM. The length of the CDR3 is 12 residues. The V end was cut by 6 bases, the J end by 4 bases, with 10 bases between. CDR3 region: CASSDPQYEQYF. CDR3 nucleotide sequence: TGTGCCAGCAGCGACCCCCAGTACGAGCAGTACTTC.

The V call is TRBV6-5, the J call TRBJ2-1; possible D gene TRBD1, 6 bases. The germline V gene has CDR1 MNHEY and CDR2 SVGAGI. The CDR3 contains 14 residues. Trimming removed 5 bases at V and 3 bases at J, with 11 bases between. CDR3 protein: CASSPDSGYNEQFF. The DNA for the CDR3 is TGTGCCAGCAGTCCGGACAGCGGCTACAATGAGCAGTTCTTC.

This chain links TRBV11-2 with TRBJ1-1; the D is unclear. This CDR3 is built from 15 residues. Germline CDR1 SGHAT, CDR2 FQNNGV. With 1 base removed from V and 3 bases from J, the gap between germline ends came to 12 bases. CDR3 residues: CASSLGGGSYTEAFF. The DNA for the CDR3 is TGTGCCAGCAGCTTAGGCGGAGGGTCTTACACTGAAGCTTTCTTT.

The chain carries TRBV2 and TRBJ2-3, with D uncertain. CDR3 length: 11 residues. V lost 4 bases and J 6 bases, leaving 5 bases between the germline ends. CDR1 and CDR2 (germline): SNHLY, FYNNEI. The CDR3 DNA is TGTGCCAGCAGTGGCGACGATACGCAGTATTTT. Protein sequence: CASSGDDTQYF.

The chain employs TRBV9 and TRBJ1-5, with 7 bases identical to TRBD1. Germline CDR1 SGDLS, CDR2 YYNGEE. The CDR3 totals 17 residues. J was trimmed by 3 bases and V by 2 bases; bases with no gene match: 11. CDR3 nucleotides: TGTGCCAGCAGCGTGGGGAGGGACAGTTCTTACAATCAGCCCCAGCATTTT. Translating it yields CASSVGRDSSYNQPQHF.

This clone was detected only a few times. The chain employs TRBV19 and TRBJ1-1; TRBD1 aligns across 7 bases. Germline CDR1 and CDR2: LNHDA and SQIVND (reference sequence). The CDR3 extends over 13 amino acids. The V and J ends lost 5 bases and 6 bases, in that order; junction bases with no gene match: 6. CDR3 sequence (DNA): TGTGCCAGTAGTCTACAGGGGAATGCTGAAGCTTTCTTT. The encoded protein is CASSLQGNAEAFF. The entire variable domain, with the rest obtained from reference TRBV19 and TRBJ1-1, is as follows: DGGITQSPKYLFRKEGQNVTLSCEQNLNHDAMYWYRQDPGQGLRLIYYSQIVNDFQKGDIAEGYSVSREKKESFPLTVTSAQKNPTAFYLCASSLQGNAEAFFGQGTRLTVV.

The CDR3 is CASREFRARNTEAFF. The CDR3 nucleotides read TGTGCCAGCAGAGAATTCAGGGCCAGAAACACTGAAGCTTTCTTT. J is TRBJ1-1 and V is TRBV5-4; perhaps TRBD1 as D (5 bases). V dropped 5 bases and J dropped 2 bases, with 16 bases sitting between them. Germline CDR1 reads SGHNT; CDR2 reads YYREEE (reference sequence). There are 15 residues in the CDR3.

This chain links TRBV4-1 with TRBJ1-5; D gene unclear. CDR1 MGHRA and CDR2 YSYEKL come from the germline V gene. V shed 3 bases and J shed 3 bases, with 12 bases lying between them. This CDR3 has 15 amino acids. CDR3 sequence reads: CASSHTDNSNQPQHF. The CDR3 DNA reads as TGCGCCAGCAGCCACACTGACAACTCCAATCAGCCCCAGCATTTT.

The rearrangement links TRBV14 to TRBJ2-7, with a weak D call TRBD2 (5 bases). CDR3 length: 18 amino acids. The germline gives CDR1 SGHDN, CDR2 FVKESK. The ends were cut back, 2 bases at V and 2 bases at J, with 22 bases in the middle. CDR3 protein: CASSQKWTLQNHAYEQYF. CDR3 sequence (DNA): TGTGCCAGCAGCCAAAAGTGGACTCTACAAAATCATGCCTACGAGCAGTACTTC. The variable domain in full, completed from reference TRBV14 and TRBJ2-7, reads EAGVTQFPSHSVIEKGQTVTLRCDPISGHDNLYWYRRVMGKEIKFLLHFVKESKQDESGMPNNRFLAERTGGTYSTLKVQPAELEDSGVYFCASSQKWTLQNHAYEQYFGPGTRLTVT.

The rearrangement joins TRBV4-1 to TRBJ1-4, with 8 positions matching TRBD1. CDR1 is MGHRA, CDR2 YSYEKL, per germline. J gave up 7 bases and V 0 bases, and 7 bases lay outside the gene matches. The CDR3 is 16 amino acids. CDR3 DNA sequence: TGCGCCAGCAGCCAAGATTCCGCGGACAGGGCTGAAAAACTGTTTTTT. Residues: CASSQDSADRAEKLFF.

In its sample, this clone was seen once. The rearrangement links TRBV19 to TRBJ1-5; D call uncertain. The V end was cut by 3 bases, the J end by 0 bases, with 6 bases between. Germline V gene sequence: CDR1 LNHDA, CDR2 SQIVND (reference sequence). The CDR3 runs to 14 residues. As DNA, the CDR3 is TGTGCCAGTAGTATTCTGCTTAGCAATCAGCCCCAGCATTTT. Translating it yields CASSILLSNQPQHF.

As for this clone: Distinct nucleotide sequences in the sample also encode this CDR3. This chain uses TRBV5-1 with TRBJ2-4; D is ambiguous. The CDR3 runs to 11 residues. Germline values: CDR1 SGHRS, CDR2 YFSETQ. V was shortened by 0 bases and J by 8 bases, with 3 bases between the two germline ends. The CDR3: CASSLGDIQYF. DNA for the CDR3: TGCGCCAGCAGCTTGGGTGACATTCAGTACTTC.

The rearrangement joins TRBV28 to TRBJ2-5; tentatively, D is TRBD2 (7 bases). Germline V CDR1 and CDR2: MDHEN, SYDVKM. The CDR3 is made up of 12 amino acids. V lost 10 bases and J 4 bases, leaving 13 bases between the germline ends. CDR3 amino acids: CATKGGGETQYF. CDR3 nucleotide sequence: TGTGCCACCAAGGGGGGGGGAGAGACCCAGTACTTC.

This clone was seen once. The V and J genes are TRBV11-2 and TRBJ2-3; possibly TRBD1 or TRBD2 for D (6 bases each). Germline loops: CDR1 SGHAT, CDR2 FQNNGV. V lost 5 bases and J lost 4, with 22 bases in between. The CDR3 is 17 residues long. CDR3 sequence (DNA): TGTGCCAGCAGCCCAACGGGCCGGGGGCGATGGTCAGATACGCAGTATTTT. It is translated as CASSPTGRGRWSDTQYF.

The chain employs TRBV13 and TRBJ2-1, with no clear D. Trimming cost V 3 bases and J 2 bases, with 8 bases left between them. Germline V lookup: CDR1 PRHDT, CDR2 FYEKMQ (reference sequence). The CDR3 length is 14 residues. In DNA form, the CDR3 reads TGTGCCAGCAGCTTCCAAGTGACCTACAATGAGCAGTTCTTC. Amino acid sequence: CASSFQVTYNEQFF.

The chain combines TRBV4-2 with TRBJ2-2; TRBD2 matches 14 bases. CDR1 is LGHNA, CDR2 YNFKEQ, per germline. The CDR3 spans 20 residues. V shed 0 bases and J 5 bases; nucleotides not matched to a gene: 11. The CDR3 here is CASSQEGTSGSVFRTGELFF. In nucleotides, the CDR3 is TGTGCCAGCAGCCAAGAGGGGACTAGCGGGAGTGTCTTTCGAACCGGGGAGCTGTTTTTT.

V and J are TRBV27 and TRBJ2-5; tentative D call: TRBD1 (5 bases). V was pared by 0 bases and J by 1 base, with 12 bases between. This CDR3 has 16 amino acids. Germline V gene lookup returns CDR1 MNHEY and CDR2 SMNVEV (reference sequence). The CDR3 region is CASSLSLAGLQETQYF. The CDR3 DNA follows: TGTGCCAGCAGTTTATCATTGGCAGGGCTCCAAGAGACCCAGTACTTC.

V usage is TRBV5-6 and J usage is TRBJ2-5; D not resolved. The CDR3 is 12 amino acids. The V end was cut by 0 bases, the J end by 4 bases, with 4 bases between. Germline V gene sequence: CDR1 SGHDT, CDR2 YYEEEE. Here the CDR3 DNA reads TGTGCCAGCAGCTTGGACGGAGAGACCCAGTACTTC. This encodes CASSLDGETQYF.